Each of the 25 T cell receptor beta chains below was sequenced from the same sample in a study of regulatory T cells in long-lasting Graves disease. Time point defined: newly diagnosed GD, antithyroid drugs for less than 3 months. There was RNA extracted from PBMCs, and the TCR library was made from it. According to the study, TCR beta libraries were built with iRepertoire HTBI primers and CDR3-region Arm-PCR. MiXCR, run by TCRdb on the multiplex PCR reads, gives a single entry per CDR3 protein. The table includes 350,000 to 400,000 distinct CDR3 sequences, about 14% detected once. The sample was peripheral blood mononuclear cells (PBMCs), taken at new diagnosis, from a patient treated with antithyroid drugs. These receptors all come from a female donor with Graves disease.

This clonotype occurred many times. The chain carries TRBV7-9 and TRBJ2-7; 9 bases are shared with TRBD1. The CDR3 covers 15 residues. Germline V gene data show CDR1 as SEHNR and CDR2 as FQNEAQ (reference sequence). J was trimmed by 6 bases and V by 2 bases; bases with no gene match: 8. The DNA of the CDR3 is TGTGCCAGCAGCTTATGGACAGGGGCATGCTGCGAGCAGTACTTC. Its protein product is CASSLWTGACCEQYF.

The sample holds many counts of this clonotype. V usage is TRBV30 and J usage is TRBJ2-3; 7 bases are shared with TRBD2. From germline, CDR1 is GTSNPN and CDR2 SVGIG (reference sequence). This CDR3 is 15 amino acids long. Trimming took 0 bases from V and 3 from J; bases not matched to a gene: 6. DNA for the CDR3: TGTGCCTGGAGTGTGTGGGGGGGGGAAACAGATACGCAGTATTTT. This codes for CAWSVWGGETDTQYF.

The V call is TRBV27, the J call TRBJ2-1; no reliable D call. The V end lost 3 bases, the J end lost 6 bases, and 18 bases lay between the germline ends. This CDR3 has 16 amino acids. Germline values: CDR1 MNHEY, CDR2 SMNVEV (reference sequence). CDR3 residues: CASSFLGSEPINEQFF. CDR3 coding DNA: TGTGCCAGCAGTTTCTTAGGGTCCGAACCGATCAATGAGCAGTTCTTC.

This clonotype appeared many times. CDR3 protein: CASSQGVLGYTF. Written as DNA, the CDR3 is TGTGCCAGCAGCCAGGGTGTACTTGGCTACACCTTC. V usage is TRBV6-1 and J usage is TRBJ1-2; possibly TRBD1 for D (5 bases). This CDR3 comprises 12 residues. Germline CDR1 is MNHNS and CDR2 is SASEGT. Trimming left V 6 bases short and J 7 bases short, with 12 bases between.

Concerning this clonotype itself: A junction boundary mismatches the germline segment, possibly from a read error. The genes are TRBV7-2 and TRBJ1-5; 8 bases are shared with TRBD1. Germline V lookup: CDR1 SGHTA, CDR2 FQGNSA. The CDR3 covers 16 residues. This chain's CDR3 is CASSFGTGLSNQPQHF. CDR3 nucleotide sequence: TGCGCCAGCAGCTTTGGGACAGGCCTTAGCAATCAGCCCCAGCATTTT.

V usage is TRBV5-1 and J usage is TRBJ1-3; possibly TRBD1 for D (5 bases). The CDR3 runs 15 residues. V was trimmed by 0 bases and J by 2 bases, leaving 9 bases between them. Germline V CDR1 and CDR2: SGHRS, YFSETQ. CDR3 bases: TGCGCCAGCAGCTTGGGGGGGTTGCCTGGAAACACCATATATTTT. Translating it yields CASSLGGLPGNTIYF.

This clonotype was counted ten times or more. Written as DNA, the CDR3 is TGTGCCAGCAGCCCCAACTACAGGGTACGCTACACCTTC. Protein: CASSPNYRVRYTF. The genes are TRBV11-2 and TRBJ1-2; D possibly corresponds to TRBD1 (6 bases). Germline CDR1 and CDR2: SGHAT and FQNNGV. The CDR3 runs 13 residues. With 5 bases removed from V and 9 bases from J, the gap between germline ends came to 16 bases.

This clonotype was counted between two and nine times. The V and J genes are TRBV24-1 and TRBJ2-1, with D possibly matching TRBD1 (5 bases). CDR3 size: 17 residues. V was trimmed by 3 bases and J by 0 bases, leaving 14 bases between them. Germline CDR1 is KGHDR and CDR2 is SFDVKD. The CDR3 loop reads CATSDQDTLGSYNEQFF. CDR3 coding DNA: TGTGCCACCAGTGATCAGGACACTTTGGGCTCCTACAATGAGCAGTTCTTC.

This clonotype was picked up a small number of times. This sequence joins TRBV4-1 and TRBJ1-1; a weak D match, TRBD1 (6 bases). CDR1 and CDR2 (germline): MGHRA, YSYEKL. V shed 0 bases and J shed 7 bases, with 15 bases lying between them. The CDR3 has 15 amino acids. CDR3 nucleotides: TGCGCCAGCAGCCAAGAAAGGTTAGGGGGGAATGAAGCTTTCTTT. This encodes CASSQERLGGNEAFF.

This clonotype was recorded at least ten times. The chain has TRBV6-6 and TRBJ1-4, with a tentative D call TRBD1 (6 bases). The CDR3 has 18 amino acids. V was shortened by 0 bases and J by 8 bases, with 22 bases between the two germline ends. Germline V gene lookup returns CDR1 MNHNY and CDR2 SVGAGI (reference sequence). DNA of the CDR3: TGTGCCAGCAGTTACTCGATAATCCGTGGGGGCGGCGGCGAAAAACTGTTTTTT. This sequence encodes CASSYSIIRGGGGEKLFF.

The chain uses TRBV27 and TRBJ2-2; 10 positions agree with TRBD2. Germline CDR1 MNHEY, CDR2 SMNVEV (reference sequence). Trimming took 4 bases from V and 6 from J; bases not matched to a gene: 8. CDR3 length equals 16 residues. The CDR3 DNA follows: TGTGCCAGCAGTTCAACTAGCGGGACCACCCCCGGGGAGCTGTTTTTT. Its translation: CASSSTSGTTPGELFF.

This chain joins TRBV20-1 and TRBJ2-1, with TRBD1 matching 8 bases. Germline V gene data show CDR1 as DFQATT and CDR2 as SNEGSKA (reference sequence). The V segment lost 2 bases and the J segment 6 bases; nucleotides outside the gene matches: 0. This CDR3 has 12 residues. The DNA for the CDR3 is TGCAGTGCTAGAACAGGGGGCAATGAGCAGTTCTTC. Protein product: CSARTGGNEQFF.

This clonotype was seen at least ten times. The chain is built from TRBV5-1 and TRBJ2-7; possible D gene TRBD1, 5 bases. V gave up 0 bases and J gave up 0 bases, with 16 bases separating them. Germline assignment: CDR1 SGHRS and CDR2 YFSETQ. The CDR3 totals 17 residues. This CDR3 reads CASSLVSSGILSYEQYF. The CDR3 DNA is TGCGCCAGCAGCTTGGTTTCTTCAGGGATACTCTCCTACGAGCAGTACTTC. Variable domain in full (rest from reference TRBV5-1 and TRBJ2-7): KAGVTQTPRYLIKTRGQQVTLSCSPISGHRSVSWYQQTPGQGLQFLFEYFSETQRNKGNFPGRFSGRQFSNSRSEMNVSTLELGDSALYLCASSLVSSGILSYEQYFGPGTRLTVT.

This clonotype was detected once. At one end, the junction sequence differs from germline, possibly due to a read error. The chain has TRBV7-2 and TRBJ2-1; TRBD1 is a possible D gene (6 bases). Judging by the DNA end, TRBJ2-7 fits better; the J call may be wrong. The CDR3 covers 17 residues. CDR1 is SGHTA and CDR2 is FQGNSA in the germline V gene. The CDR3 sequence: CASSLASRGTPSSEQYF. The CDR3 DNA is TGTGCCAGCAGCTTAGCTAGTAGAGGGACACCGTCCTCCGAGCAGTACTTC.

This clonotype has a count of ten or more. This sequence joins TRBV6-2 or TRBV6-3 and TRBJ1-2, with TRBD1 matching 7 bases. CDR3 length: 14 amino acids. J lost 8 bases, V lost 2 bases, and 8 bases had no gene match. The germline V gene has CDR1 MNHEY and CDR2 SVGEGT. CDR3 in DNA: TGTGCCAGCAGTTACGCCAACAGGGGAGGCGGCTACACCTTC. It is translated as CASSYANRGGGYTF.

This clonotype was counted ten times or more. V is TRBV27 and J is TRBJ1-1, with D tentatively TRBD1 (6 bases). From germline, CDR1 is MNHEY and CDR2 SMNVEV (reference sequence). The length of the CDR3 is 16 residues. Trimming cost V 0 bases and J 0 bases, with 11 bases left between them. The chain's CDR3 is CASSLSIQGLNTEAFF. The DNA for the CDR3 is TGTGCCAGCAGTTTATCGATTCAGGGGTTGAACACTGAAGCTTTCTTT.

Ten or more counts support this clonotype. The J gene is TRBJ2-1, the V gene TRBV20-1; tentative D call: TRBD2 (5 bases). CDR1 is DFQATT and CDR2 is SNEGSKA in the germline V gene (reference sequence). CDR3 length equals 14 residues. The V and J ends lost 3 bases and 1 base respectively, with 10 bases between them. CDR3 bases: TGCAGTGCTAGTGGAGGAGGTTCCTACAATGAGCAGTTCTTC. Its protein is CSASGGGSYNEQFF.

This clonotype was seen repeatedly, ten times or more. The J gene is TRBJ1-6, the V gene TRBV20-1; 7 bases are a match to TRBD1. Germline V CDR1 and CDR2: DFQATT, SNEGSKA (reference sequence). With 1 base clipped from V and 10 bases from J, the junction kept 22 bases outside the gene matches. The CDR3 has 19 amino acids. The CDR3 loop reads CSARVPADLTGDLDSPLHF. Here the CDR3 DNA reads TGCAGTGCTAGAGTTCCGGCGGATCTAACAGGGGACCTTGACTCACCCCTCCACTTT.

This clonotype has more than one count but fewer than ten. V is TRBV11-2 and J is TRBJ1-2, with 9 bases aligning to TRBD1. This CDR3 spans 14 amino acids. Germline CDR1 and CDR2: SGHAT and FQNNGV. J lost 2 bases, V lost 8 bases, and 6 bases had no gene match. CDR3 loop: CASGPGTGNYGYTF. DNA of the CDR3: TGTGCCAGCGGACCGGGGACAGGGAACTATGGCTACACCTTC.

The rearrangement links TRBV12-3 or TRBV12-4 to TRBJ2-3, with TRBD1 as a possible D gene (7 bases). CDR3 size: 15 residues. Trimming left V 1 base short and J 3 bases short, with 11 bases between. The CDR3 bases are TGTGCCAGCAGTTTAGAGGGGGCGGGAACAGATACGCAGTATTTT. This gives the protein CASSLEGAGTDTQYF.

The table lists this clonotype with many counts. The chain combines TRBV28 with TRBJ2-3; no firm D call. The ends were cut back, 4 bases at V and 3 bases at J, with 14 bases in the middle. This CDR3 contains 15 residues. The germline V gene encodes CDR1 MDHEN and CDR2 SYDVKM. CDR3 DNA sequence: TGTGCCAGCAGTTCCCCTTCGTGGGCGACAGATACGCAGTATTTT. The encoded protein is CASSSPSWATDTQYF.

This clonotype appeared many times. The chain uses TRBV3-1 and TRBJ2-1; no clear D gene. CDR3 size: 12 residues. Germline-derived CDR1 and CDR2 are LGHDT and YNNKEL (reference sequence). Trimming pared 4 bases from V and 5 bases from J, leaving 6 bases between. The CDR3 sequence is CASSLLNNEQFF. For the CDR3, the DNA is TGTGCCAGCAGCCTTCTGAACAATGAGCAGTTCTTC.

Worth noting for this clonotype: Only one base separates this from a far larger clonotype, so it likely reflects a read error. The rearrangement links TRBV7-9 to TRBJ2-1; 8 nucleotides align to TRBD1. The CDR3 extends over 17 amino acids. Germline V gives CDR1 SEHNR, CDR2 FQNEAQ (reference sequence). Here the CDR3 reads CASSLAGQASSYNEQSF. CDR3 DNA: TGTGCCAGCAGCTTAGCGGGACAGGCGAGCTCCTACAATGAGCAGTCCTTC.

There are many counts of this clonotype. The CDR3 protein is CASSLAAGYREKYGYTF. In DNA, the CDR3 is TGTGCCAGCAGCTTGGCGGCGGGGTACAGGGAGAAGTATGGCTACACCTTC. The chain links TRBV5-4 to TRBJ1-2; D may be TRBD1 (6 bases). CDR1 SGHNT and CDR2 YYREEE come from the germline V gene (reference sequence). V was trimmed by 0 bases and J by 5 bases, leaving 20 bases between them. The CDR3 covers 17 residues.

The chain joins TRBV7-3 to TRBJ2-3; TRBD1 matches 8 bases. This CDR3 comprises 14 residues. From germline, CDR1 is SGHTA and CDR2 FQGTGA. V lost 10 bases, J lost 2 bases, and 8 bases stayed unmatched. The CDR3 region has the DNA TGTGCCACCTCTCAGACAGGGGTCACAGATACGCAGTATTTT. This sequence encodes CATSQTGVTDTQYF.